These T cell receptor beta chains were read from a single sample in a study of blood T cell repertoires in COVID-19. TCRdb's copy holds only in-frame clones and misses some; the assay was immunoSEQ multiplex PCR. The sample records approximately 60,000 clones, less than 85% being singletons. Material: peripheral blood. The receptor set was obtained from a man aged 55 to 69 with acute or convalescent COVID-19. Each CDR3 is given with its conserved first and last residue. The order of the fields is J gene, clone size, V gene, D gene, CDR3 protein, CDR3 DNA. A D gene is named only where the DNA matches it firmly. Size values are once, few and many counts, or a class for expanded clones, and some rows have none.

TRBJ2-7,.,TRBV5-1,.,CASSLDGAFYEQYF,TGCGCCAGCAGCTTGGATGGGGCTTTCTACGAGCAGTACTTC
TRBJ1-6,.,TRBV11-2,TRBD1,CASSPPGTGLGSPLHF,TGTGCCAGCAGCCCCCCCGGGACAGGGCTTGGCTCACCCCTCCACTTT
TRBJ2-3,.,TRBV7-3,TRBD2,CASALNPGGGADTQYF,TGTGCCAGCGCGCTCAATCCGGGAGGCGGAGCAGATACGCAGTATTTT
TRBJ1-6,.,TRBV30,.,CAWRAWGDRSPLHF,TGTGCCTGGAGAGCCTGGGGGGATCGATCACCCCTCCACTTT
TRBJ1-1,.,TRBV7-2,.,CASSPGTPITAFF,TGTGCCAGCAGCCCTGGGACTCCTATTACGGCTTTCTTT
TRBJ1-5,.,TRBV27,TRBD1,CASRPGTGGGGNQPQHF,TGTGCCAGCAGACCTGGGACAGGGGGCGGGGGCAATCAGCCCCAGCATTTT
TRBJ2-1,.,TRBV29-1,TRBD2,CSVERLAGYEQFF,TGCAGCGTTGAAAGGCTAGCGGGTTACGAGCAGTTCTTC
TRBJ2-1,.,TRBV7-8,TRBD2,CASSLVAGVGFNEQFF,TGTGCCAGCAGCTTAGTAGCGGGGGTGGGTTTCAATGAGCAGTTCTTC
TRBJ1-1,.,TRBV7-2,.,CASSLRSAEAFF,TGTGCCAGCAGCTTAAGAAGCGCTGAAGCTTTCTTT
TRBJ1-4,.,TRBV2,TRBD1,CASRDRSNEKLFF,TGTGCCAGCAGGGACAGGTCGAATGAAAAACTGTTTTTT
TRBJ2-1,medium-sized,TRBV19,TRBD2,CASSIDRGVGSYNEQFF,TGTGCCAGTAGTATAGATCGGGGGGTAGGGTCCTACAATGAGCAGTTCTTC
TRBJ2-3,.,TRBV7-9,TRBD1,CASSLVSGGGTDTQYF,TGTGCCAGCAGCTTAGTCTCAGGGGGCGGCACAGATACGCAGTATTTT
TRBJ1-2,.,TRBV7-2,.,CASSLATVYGYTF,TGTGCCAGCAGCTTAGCGACAGTCTATGGCTACACCTTC
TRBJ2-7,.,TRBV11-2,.,CASSLGGQAYEQYF,TGTGCCAGCAGCTTAGGTGGACAAGCCTACGAGCAGTACTTC
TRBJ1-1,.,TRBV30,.,CAWSGRYTEAFF,TGTGCCTGGAGTGGGAGGTACACTGAAGCTTTCTTT
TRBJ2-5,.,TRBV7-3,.,CASSVTRKETQYF,TGTGCCAGCAGCGTTACTAGGAAAGAGACCCAGTACTTC
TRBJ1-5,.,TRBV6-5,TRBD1,CASSRTGGPNQPQHF,TGTGCCAGCAGTCGGACAGGGGGGCCCAATCAGCCCCAGCATTTT
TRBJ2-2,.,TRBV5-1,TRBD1,CASSFPGGYTGELFF,TGCGCCAGCAGCTTCCCAGGGGGCTACACCGGGGAGCTGTTTTTT
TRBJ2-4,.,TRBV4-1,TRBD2,CASSQFTVAGQNIQYF,TGCGCCAGCAGCCAATTCACGGTAGCGGGACAAAACATTCAGTACTTC
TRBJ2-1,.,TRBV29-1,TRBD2,CSVEGASGSSYNEQFF,TGCAGCGTTGAAGGGGCTAGCGGGTCCTCCTACAATGAGCAGTTCTTC